A selection of T cell receptor beta chains follows, all from one sample in a study of ipilimumab plus nivolumab after autologous stem cell transplantation. Profiled with immunoSEQ multiplex PCR; TCRdb holds only in-frame clones, not every one. The data contain about 83,000 clones, 75% to 85% of them singletons. Material: PBMCs, obtained in a trial of ipilimumab plus nivolumab as post-transplant consolidation. These receptors all stem from a male donor with diffuse large B-cell lymphoma. The CDR3 runs from the conserved cysteine through the conserved F or W. Fields, in order: V gene, clone size, J gene, D gene, CDR3 DNA, CDR3 protein. The D gene is left open where the match is weak. The size field is filled for only some rows; it gives once, few, many or a size class.

>TRBV9|NA|TRBJ1-2|NA
TGTGCCAGCGGACTGGATGGCTACACCTTC
CASGLDGYTF
>TRBV6-6|few|TRBJ1-3|NA
TGTGCCAGCAGTTACGGTCAGGGCGGAAACACCATATATTTT
CASSYGQGGNTIYF
>TRBV21-1|NA|TRBJ1-5|NA
TGTGCCAGCAGCAAAAGGGGGGAGCGGGGGGGCAATCAGCCCCAGCATTTT
CASSKRGERGGNQPQHF
>TRBV2|NA|TRBJ1-6|NA
TGTGCCAGCAGTCCCCCTGGGAGCCCTAATTCACCCCTCCACTTT
CASSPPGSPNSPLHF
>TRBV5-1|NA|TRBJ1-6|NA
TGCGCCAGCAGCTTGGGACAGGATTCACCCCTCCACTTT
CASSLGQDSPLHF
>TRBV19|NA|TRBJ2-3|TRBD1
TGTGCCAGTTTTTTTTCAGGGGGATTGGGAGATACGCAGTATTTT
CASFFSGGLGDTQYF
>TRBV15|NA|TRBJ1-5|NA
TGTGCCACCAGCAGAGATCAGACCGTTTATAGCAATCAGCCCCAGCATTTT
CATSRDQTVYSNQPQHF
>TRBV19|NA|TRBJ1-6|NA
TGTGCCAGTTCCATCTCGGCGGGGTATTCACCCCTCCACTTT
CASSISAGYSPLHF
>TRBV7-3|NA|TRBJ2-2|TRBD1
TGTGCCAGCAGCCGACAGGGGAACACCGGGGAGCTGTTTTTT
CASSRQGNTGELFF
>TRBV29-1|NA|TRBJ2-7|TRBD2
TGCAGCGTTGAAGGGGAGGGTGCGGGGGAGCAGTACTTC
CSVEGEGAGEQYF
>TRBV7-9|NA|TRBJ2-3|NA
TGTGCCAGCCGACTGGGGGTCGGGGCATCGGATACGCAGTATTTT
CASRLGVGASDTQYF
>TRBV19|NA|TRBJ1-4|NA
TGTGCCAGTAGTCCCTCCGAGGTGACGCGGACTAATGAAAAACTGTTTTTT
CASSPSEVTRTNEKLFF
>TRBV9|NA|TRBJ2-2|NA
TGTGCCAGCAGCCCATCAAACACCGGGGAGCTGTTTTTT
CASSPSNTGELFF
>TRBV6-5|NA|TRBJ1-2|NA
TGTGCCAGCAGCCCCTGGACGGGGGGGAACTATGGCTACACCTTC
CASSPWTGGNYGYTF
>TRBV29-1|NA|TRBJ2-1|TRBD2
TGCAGCGTTGGATTGGGACTAGTTAACAATGAGCAGTTCTTC
CSVGLGLVNNEQFF
>TRBV27|NA|TRBJ2-7|NA
TGTGCCAGCAGTACAAGGGACGGCTCCTACGAGCAGTACTTC
CASSTRDGSYEQYF
>TRBV5-8|NA|TRBJ1-4|NA
TGTGCCAGCAGCATGAAGAAGGGGTCAGCTAATGAAAAACTGTTTTTT
CASSMKKGSANEKLFF
>TRBV7-9|NA|TRBJ2-7|NA
TGTGCCAGCAGCTTAGCCGGCAGCTCCTACGAGCAGTACTTC
CASSLAGSSYEQYF
>TRBV19|NA|TRBJ1-3|NA
TGTGCCAGTCTGCCGACAGTAACCTCTGGAAACACCATATATTTT
CASLPTVTSGNTIYF
>TRBV19|few|TRBJ2-2|NA
TGTGCCAGCAAGTCAGGGTCAGCGAACACCGGGGAGCTGTTTTTT
CASKSGSANTGELFF
>TRBV19|NA|TRBJ2-5|NA
TGTGCCAGTAGTCGAAGGTACCAAGAGACCCAGTACTTC
CASSRRYQETQYF
>TRBV30|NA|TRBJ2-2|NA
TGTGCCTGGAGTGTACTGTCCGGGCTCAGAACCGGGGAGCTGTTTTTT
CAWSVLSGLRTGELFF
>TRBV27|NA|TRBJ1-5|NA
TGTGCCAGCAGCCTAAAGGGGGGTCAGCCCCAGCATTTT
CASSLKGGQPQHF
>TRBV5-1|NA|TRBJ1-4|TRBD1
TGCGCCAGCAGCTACTTGGGACAGCACCCCAATGAAAAACTGTTTTTT
CASSYLGQHPNEKLFF
>TRBV19|NA|TRBJ2-7|TRBD1
TGTGCCAGTACCAACCGGGAGAACAGGGGGATTTACGAGCAGTACTTC
CASTNRENRGIYEQYF
>TRBV7-8|NA|TRBJ2-7|TRBD2
TGTGCCAGCAGCTGGGGGACTATTAGTTCCTACGAGCAGTACTTC
CASSWGTISSYEQYF
>TRBV11-3|NA|TRBJ2-1|NA
TGTGCCAGCAGTACTGGCGGACCTAGAGGAGAGCAGTTCTTC
CASSTGGPRGEQFF
>TRBV19|NA|TRBJ1-5|TRBD1
TGTGCCAGTAGTGGATGGGGACAGGGCAACCAGCCCCAGCATTTT
CASSGWGQGNQPQHF
>TRBV9|NA|TRBJ2-7|NA
TGTGCCAGCAGCGAGGGAGTTGGCTACGAGCAGTACTTC
CASSEGVGYEQYF
>TRBV5-4|NA|TRBJ1-1|TRBD1
TGTGCCAGCAGCATTAGGGACAGGGGGCTGACGAACACTGAAGCTTTCTTT
CASSIRDRGLTNTEAFF
>TRBV27|NA|TRBJ1-2|NA
TGTGCCAGCAGTTCGCGCAGCAACACCTATGGCTACACCTTC
CASSSRSNTYGYTF
>TRBV6-5|NA|TRBJ1-2|NA
TGTGCCAGCAGTCGCGGAGGGACTAAAAACTATGGCTACACCTTC
CASSRGGTKNYGYTF
>TRBV5-1|NA|TRBJ1-4|NA
TGCGCCAGCAGCTTGGCGGCAGGAATAGATGAAAAACTGTTTTTT
CASSLAAGIDEKLFF
>TRBV11-2|NA|TRBJ2-7|TRBD2
TGTGCCAGCAGCGTAAGCGGGGGTCCCACCTACGAGCAGTACTTC
CASSVSGGPTYEQYF
>TRBV5-4|NA|TRBJ2-7|NA
TGTGCCAGCAGCTCCGGACGGGAATACGAGCAGTACTTC
CASSSGREYEQYF
>TRBV19|NA|TRBJ1-2|TRBD1
TGTGCCAGTAGTACTCGGGACAGGGGGCAAGTGTATGGCTACACCTTC
CASSTRDRGQVYGYTF
>TRBV5-6|NA|TRBJ1-5|NA
TGTGCCAGCAGCTTGAGGGTCAATCAGCCCCAGCATTTT
CASSLRVNQPQHF
>TRBV11-2|NA|TRBJ2-7|TRBD2
TGTGCCAGCAGCTCTCTAGCGGGGCGACCTTACGAGCAGTACTTC
CASSSLAGRPYEQYF
>TRBV7-2|NA|TRBJ2-1|TRBD1
TGTGCCAGCAGCTTTAGACAGGGCCTTACTAACAATGAGCAGTTCTTC
CASSFRQGLTNNEQFF
>TRBV4-2|NA|TRBJ1-6|NA
TGTGCCAGCAGCCAAGAACGGGGTAGGGGGAGTTCACCCCTCCACTTT
CASSQERGRGSSPLHF
>TRBV29-1|few|TRBJ1-1|NA
TGCAGCGTTGAGATCGAACTTGGAGGGCGGGCTTTCTTT
CSVEIELGGRAFF
>TRBV28|NA|TRBJ2-7|TRBD2
TGTGCCAGCAGCCTTTCGAGAGTAGCGGGGGGCCCGGTTCCCTACGAGCAGTACTTC
CASSLSRVAGGPVPYEQYF